These 12 T cell receptor beta chains originate from one sample sequenced in a study of T cell changes during pregnancy in multiple sclerosis. Only in-frame clones appear in the TCRdb table, and some are missing; sequencing was by immunoSEQ multiplex PCR. This table holds 50,000 to 75,000 clones, 93% found once. The sample consisted of CD8+ T cells from peripheral blood mononuclear cells, taken in the third trimester of pregnancy. These receptor sequences come from a female donor with multiple sclerosis, enrolled in a pregnancy study.

The J gene is TRBJ2-1, the V gene TRBV27; 7 positions match TRBD2. Germline CDR1 is MNHEY and CDR2 is SMNVEV (reference sequence). The CDR3 is 16 residues long. V shed 6 bases, J shed 0 bases, and the junction held 8 bases outside the gene matches. CDR3 sequence: CASRPRVAGSYNEQFF. CDR3 bases: TGTGCCAGCAGGCCCCGGGTAGCGGGCTCCTACAATGAGCAGTTCTTC.

This clone was recorded a few times. The V gene is TRBV5-6, the J gene TRBJ1-1; D is possibly TRBD1 (6 bases). V dropped 1 base and J dropped 3 bases, with 13 bases sitting between them. CDR3 size: 15 residues. Germline CDR1 SGHDT, CDR2 YYEEEE. CDR3 in amino acids: CASSLSATGYTEAFF. In DNA form, the CDR3 reads TGTGCCAGCAGCTTGTCGGCTACAGGGTACACTGAAGCTTTCTTT.

The chain uses TRBV10-2 and TRBJ2-7; 11 nucleotides align to TRBD2. Looked up from germline, CDR1 is WSHSY and CDR2 is SAAADI. The CDR3 has 15 amino acids. V was pared by 6 bases and J by 0 bases, with 4 bases of the junction left unmatched. The chain's CDR3 is CASRGLAVSSYEQYF. Written as DNA, the CDR3 is TGCGCCAGCAGGGGACTAGCGGTAAGCTCCTACGAGCAGTACTTC.

V and J are TRBV7-2 and TRBJ2-7; D gene unclear. The germline V gene encodes CDR1 SGHTA and CDR2 FQGNSA. V lost 5 bases and J lost 3, with 20 bases in between. This CDR3 is 16 amino acids long. CDR3 residues: CASSPRAAFQDYEQYF. In nucleotides, the CDR3 is TGTGCCAGCAGCCCCCGCGCAGCCTTCCAGGACTACGAGCAGTACTTC.

This clone was seen once. This chain uses TRBV5-6 with TRBJ2-7, with 9 bases matching TRBD1. From germline, CDR1 is SGHDT and CDR2 YYEEEE. Trimming cost V 4 bases and J 5 bases; bases outside gene matches: 13. The CDR3 covers 16 residues. The CDR3 DNA follows: TGTGCCAGCAGCGGGGTGGTAACGACAGGGGGGAACGAGCAGTACTTC. Amino acid sequence: CASSGVVTTGGNEQYF.

The count of this clone is one. The chain joins TRBV7-7 to TRBJ2-3; 8 nucleotides match TRBD2. CDR3 length: 15 amino acids. With 5 bases clipped from V and 0 bases from J, the junction kept 4 bases outside the gene matches. CDR1 SSHAT and CDR2 FNYEAQ come from the germline V gene (reference sequence). CDR3 DNA sequence: TGTGCCAGCAGCCCCCGGGGGGGAAGCACAGATACGCAGTATTTT. Its translation is CASSPRGGSTDTQYF.

The rearrangement joins TRBV27 to TRBJ1-1; 11 bases fit TRBD1. J was trimmed by 3 bases and V by 6 bases; bases with no gene match: 3. CDR3 length: 14 residues. Germline-derived CDR1 and CDR2 are MNHEY and SMNVEV (reference sequence). CDR3 sequence: CASRGTGGHTEAFF. The CDR3, as DNA: TGTGCCAGCAGGGGGACAGGGGGTCACACTGAAGCTTTCTTT.

The CDR3 spells CASSPVGGGSYNEQFF. CDR3 sequence (DNA): TGTGCCAGCTCACCAGTTGGCGGGGGCTCCTACAATGAGCAGTTCTTC. The chain couples TRBV18 to TRBJ2-1; TRBD2 matches 7 bases. The CDR3 runs to 16 residues. From germline, CDR1 is KGHSH and CDR2 LQKENI. V trimming: 2 bases; J trimming: 0 bases; junction bases outside the gene matches: 4.

CDR3 loop: CAILSATSGRTSGETQYF. The CDR3 DNA is TGTGCCATCCTCTCCGCGACTAGCGGACGAACCTCGGGAGAGACCCAGTACTTC. The V gene is TRBV21-1, the J gene TRBJ2-5; the D call TRBD2 from the table was never checked on the DNA. TRBV21-1 corresponds to a pseudogene. This CDR3 comprises 18 residues.

The chain combines TRBV28 with TRBJ1-1, with D tentatively TRBD1 (5 bases). Trimming stripped 5 bases from V and 5 bases from J, with 18 bases between. The V gene's germline CDR1 is MDHEN and CDR2 SYDVKM. This CDR3 spans 15 amino acids. The CDR3 spells CASSLLSDRPTEAFF. As DNA, the CDR3 is TGTGCCAGCAGTCTCCTATCCGACAGACCGACTGAAGCTTTCTTT.

The genes are TRBV7-2 and TRBJ1-5; 9 bases are shared with TRBD1. Germline loops: CDR1 SGHTA, CDR2 FQGNSA. This CDR3 has 15 residues. After removal of 6 bases from V and 6 bases from J, the junction contained 9 bases not matched to a gene. The CDR3 sequence is CASRPTGGGGQPQHF. CDR3 coding DNA: TGTGCCAGCAGACCTACAGGGGGCGGTGGTCAGCCCCAGCATTTT.

This clone was counted a few times. CDR3 residues: CSVPLRDEQYF. In nucleotides, the CDR3 is TGCAGCGTTCCACTACGAGACGAGCAGTACTTC. The chain uses TRBV29-1 and TRBJ2-7; no firm D call. The CDR3 loop spans 11 amino acids. The germline CDR1 and CDR2 sequences are SQVTM and ANQGSEA. V shed 5 bases and J shed 5 bases, with 10 bases lying between them.